Presented here are 30 T cell receptor beta chains from one specimen sequenced in a study of vaccination and CD4 T cells after COVID-19. TCRdb re-called the PCR reads through MiXCR, storing one row per CDR3 protein. The table lists 21,000 or so distinct CDR3 sequences, roughly three fifths of them singletons. Sequenced here: CD4+ T cells from blood, sampled before SARS-CoV-2 vaccination. All receptors derive from a human donor who had recovered from COVID-19.

The chain employs TRBV7-8 and TRBJ2-1; the match to TRBD2 covers 8 bases. Germline-derived CDR1 and CDR2 are SGHVS and FQNEAQ. V shed 1 base, J shed 2 bases, and the junction held 10 bases outside the gene matches. The CDR3 consists of 18 residues. CDR3 coding DNA: TGTGCCAGCAGCTTAGATAGGCTAGCGGGCCACCCCTACAATGAGCAGTTCTTC. Protein product: CASSLDRLAGHPYNEQFF.

This clonotype turned up a few times. V gene TRBV27 combines with J gene TRBJ2-7; tentative D call: TRBD2 (6 bases). Germline V gives CDR1 MNHEY, CDR2 SMNVEV (reference sequence). V was shortened by 7 bases and J by 1 base, with 14 bases between the two germline ends. The CDR3 consists of 14 residues. The CDR3 is CASTSGLLSYEQYF. The CDR3 DNA is TGTGCCAGCACCTCGGGACTTCTTTCCTACGAGCAGTACTTC.

This chain connects TRBV7-8 to TRBJ2-3; 9 bases fit TRBD2. The CDR3 is 16 residues long. CDR1 and CDR2 from the germline V gene are SGHVS and FQNEAQ. The ends lost 0 bases at V and 6 bases at J; junction bases unmatched: 7. This chain's CDR3 is CASSLADKREVDTQYF. CDR3 in DNA: TGTGCCAGCAGCTTAGCGGATAAGCGGGAGGTGGATACGCAGTATTTT.

The V and J genes are TRBV20-1 and TRBJ2-3; tentatively, D is TRBD1 or TRBD2 (5 bases each). Germline CDR1 reads DFQATT; CDR2 reads SNEGSKA (reference sequence). The CDR3 length is 19 residues. V lost 6 bases and J lost 6, with 34 bases in between. The CDR3 bases are TGCAGTGCCAGGGCGTTCCGGGACCGTTCCTTCCGATCAGGCGATACGCAGTATTTT. Amino acids: CSARAFRDRSFRSGDTQYF.

With regard to this clonotype: It is unclear where the CDR3 begins or ends on the DNA, so no DNA is shown, and the CDR3 is as TCRdb lists it. V gene TRBV2 combines with J gene TRBJ2-2; the table's TRBD2 call for D was not verified on the DNA. The CDR3 spans 13 amino acids, including both terminal residues. Germline loops: CDR1 SNHLY, CDR2 FYNNEI. The chain's CDR3 is CASRALRAGELFF.

The V and J genes are TRBV20-1 and TRBJ1-1; a weak D match, TRBD1 (5 bases). Trimming stripped 2 bases from V and 2 bases from J, with 12 bases between. CDR3 length: 14 residues. CDR1 is DFQATT, CDR2 SNEGSKA, per germline (reference sequence). The CDR3 protein is CSARIGGFNTEAFF. As DNA, the CDR3 is TGCAGTGCTAGAATTGGGGGTTTTAACACTGAAGCTTTCTTT.

This clonotype occurred once. The chain carries TRBV20-1 and TRBJ2-3; D not resolved. Trimming shortened V by 5 bases and J by 5 bases, and 5 bases separated the two germline ends. CDR1 is DFQATT, CDR2 SNEGSKA, per germline (reference sequence). The CDR3 sequence is 10 residues long. CDR3: CSAAQDTQYF. The CDR3 nucleotides read TGCAGTGCTGCGCAAGATACGCAGTATTTT.

This clonotype appeared a single time. The gene calls are TRBV2 and TRBJ2-5; TRBD1 or TRBD2 may be the D gene (5 bases each). Germline values: CDR1 SNHLY, CDR2 FYNNEI. Trimming removed 4 bases from V and 5 bases from J, with 17 bases in between. This CDR3 has 15 amino acids. The CDR3, as DNA: TGTGCCAGCAGTGCGGATCCCGGGGCGAGGGAGACCCAGTACTTC. Encoded protein: CASSADPGARETQYF.

This clonotype has a handful of counts. The CDR3 protein is CASSTPSGRAPGANVLTF. Here the CDR3 DNA reads TGTGCCAGCAGCACCCCTAGCGGGAGGGCTCCTGGGGCCAACGTCCTGACTTTC. This chain joins TRBV7-2 and TRBJ2-6; 12 nucleotides line up with TRBD2. CDR1 and CDR2 from the germline V gene are SGHTA and FQGNSA. The junction had 7 bases not matched to a gene; V was cut back by 5 bases and J by 2 bases. The CDR3 has 18 amino acids.

The CDR3 nucleotides read TGTGCCAGCAGCTTAGCCCCAAGCCTTAGGAATGAGCAGTTCTTC. Amino acid sequence: CASSLAPSLRNEQFF. V gene TRBV7-6 combines with J gene TRBJ2-1; D unclear. V shed 0 bases and J shed 7 bases, with 13 bases lying between them. This CDR3 has 15 amino acids. Germline CDR1 is SGHVS and CDR2 is FNYEAQ.

This clonotype came up once. The chain joins TRBV4-1 to TRBJ2-6; D gene ambiguous. V shed 0 bases and J shed 13 bases, with 4 bases lying between them. This CDR3 has 11 residues. Germline-derived CDR1 and CDR2 are MGHRA and YSYEKL. The CDR3 bases are TGCGCCAGCAGCCAAGATGATGTCCTGACTTTC. Translated, it gives CASSQDDVLTF.

The V call is TRBV11-3, the J call TRBJ2-7; 10 nucleotides match TRBD2. This CDR3 comprises 15 residues. Germline CDR1 is SGHNT and CDR2 is YENEEA. J was trimmed by 2 bases and V by 1 base; bases with no gene match: 2. The CDR3 here is CASSLASGRAYEQYF. The CDR3, as DNA: TGTGCCAGCAGCTTAGCCAGCGGGAGGGCCTACGAGCAGTACTTC.

The chain employs TRBV5-4 and TRBJ1-2; 8 bases line up with TRBD1. The CDR3 consists of 15 residues. Germline CDR1 and CDR2: SGHNT and YYREEE (reference sequence). The ends lost 4 bases at V and 4 bases at J; junction bases unmatched: 9. This CDR3 reads CASSPGQGSIYGYTF. The CDR3 coding sequence is TGTGCCAGCAGCCCTGGACAGGGCAGTATCTATGGCTACACCTTC.

This clonotype was recorded a few times. The V and J genes are TRBV6-1 and TRBJ1-4; maybe TRBD1 (5 bases). CDR1 and CDR2 (germline): MNHNS, SASEGT. The CDR3 runs 15 residues. The ends were cut back, 5 bases at V and 8 bases at J, with 18 bases in the middle. CDR3 amino acids: CASSPRAGGYEKLFF. In nucleotides, the CDR3 is TGTGCCAGCAGTCCCAGGGCGGGGGGATACGAAAAACTGTTTTTT.

J is TRBJ1-6 and V is TRBV20-1; TRBD1 is a possible D gene (5 bases). The CDR3 contains 19 residues. Trimming pared 2 bases from V and 0 bases from J, leaving 20 bases between. The germline V gene encodes CDR1 DFQATT and CDR2 SNEGSKA (reference sequence). The CDR3 reads CSARPLSGTPGSYNSPLHF. In nucleotides, the CDR3 is TGCAGTGCTAGACCCCTATCCGGGACTCCTGGCTCCTATAATTCACCCCTCCACTTT.

V usage is TRBV2 and J usage is TRBJ1-5; TRBD1 is a possible D gene (6 bases). Trimming removed 6 bases from V and 3 bases from J, with 15 bases in between. The CDR3 consists of 15 residues. The V gene's germline CDR1 is SNHLY and CDR2 FYNNEI. DNA for the CDR3: TGTGCCAGCAGCCTAGACAGGTTCTCCAATCAGCCCCAGCATTTT. This codes for CASSLDRFSNQPQHF.

This clonotype showed up just once. The genes are TRBV27 and TRBJ1-1; D gene unclear. Trimming left V 6 bases short and J 3 bases short, with 11 bases between. CDR1 and CDR2 (germline): MNHEY, SMNVEV (reference sequence). The CDR3 consists of 13 residues. The CDR3 DNA follows: TGTGCCAGCAGCGGGGAAAGGTACACTGAAGCTTTCTTT. It is translated as CASSGERYTEAFF.

This chain joins TRBV7-9 and TRBJ1-1; no clear D gene. The CDR3 sequence is 14 residues long. Trimming removed 5 bases at V and 0 bases at J, with 10 bases between. Germline loops: CDR1 SEHNR, CDR2 FQNEAQ (reference sequence). The CDR3 sequence is CASSPPRVNTEAFF. CDR3 nucleotide sequence: TGTGCCAGCAGCCCTCCGAGGGTGAACACTGAAGCTTTCTTT. Full variable domain (missing parts from reference TRBV7-9 and TRBJ1-1): DTGVSQNPRHKITKRGQNVTFRCDPISEHNRLYWYRQTLGQGPEFLTYFQNEAQLEKSRLLSDRFSAERPKGSFSTLEIQRTEQGDSAMYLCASSPPRVNTEAFFGQGTRLTVV.

This clonotype was recorded a few times. The gene calls are TRBV28 and TRBJ1-1; D not certain. Germline CDR1 MDHEN, CDR2 SYDVKM. The CDR3 loop spans 14 amino acids. The V end was cut by 3 bases, the J end by 0 bases, with 8 bases between. CDR3 sequence: CASSFGRLNTEAFF. In DNA form, the CDR3 reads TGTGCCAGCAGTTTCGGGCGGTTGAACACTGAAGCTTTCTTT.

This rearrangement joins TRBV4-1 to TRBJ1-1; the D gene is possibly TRBD1 (5 bases). This CDR3 region has 14 residues. V was cut by 2 bases and J by 4 bases, with 11 bases left in between. Germline CDR1 and CDR2: MGHRA and YSYEKL. The CDR3 DNA follows: TGCGCCAGCAGCCAAATGGGGGTGGGCACTGAAGCTTTCTTT. Its translation: CASSQMGVGTEAFF.

In its sample, this clonotype was seen once. The chain uses TRBV21-1 and TRBJ1-2; TRBD1, the D gene given by the table, was not confirmed from the DNA. TRBV21-1 is tagged as a pseudogene. This CDR3 comprises 15 residues. The CDR3 loop is CASSSTGVANYGYTF. The CDR3 bases are TGTGCCAGCAGCTCCACAGGGGTGGCTAACTATGGCTACACCTTC.

This clonotype appeared a few times. This rearrangement joins TRBV7-3 to TRBJ2-3; D may correspond to TRBD1 or TRBD2 (6 bases each). Germline CDR1 reads SGHTA; CDR2 reads FQGTGA. V lost 4 bases to trimming and J lost 8 bases, with 13 bases between them. This CDR3 is 13 amino acids long. The CDR3 sequence: CASSSGWGATQYF. The CDR3 coding sequence is TGTGCCAGCAGCTCGGGCTGGGGGGCTACGCAGTATTTT.

The rearrangement uses TRBV27 and TRBJ2-4; 8 bases are a match to TRBD1. From germline, CDR1 is MNHEY and CDR2 SMNVEV (reference sequence). The length of the CDR3 is 16 residues. Trimming at V came to 5 bases and at J to 6 bases, leaving 12 bases not matched to a gene. The DNA of the CDR3 is TGTGCCAGCAGTCCCCCGGGGACAGGTGGAATAAACATTCAGTACTTC. Residues: CASSPPGTGGINIQYF.

CDR3 region: CASSLLGQVSDTQYF. The CDR3 DNA reads TGTGCCAGCAGTCTCCTAGGTCAGGTTTCAGATACGCAGTATTTT. This rearrangement joins TRBV7-2 to TRBJ2-3; no firm D call. Germline lookup yields CDR1 SGHTA and CDR2 FQGNSA. The germline V and J ends were trimmed by 6 bases and 4 bases, with 17 bases remaining between them. The CDR3 extends over 15 amino acids.

The table lists this clonotype with a few counts. The J gene is TRBJ1-2, the V gene TRBV27, with a tentative D call TRBD1 (5 bases). The V gene lost 5 bases and the J gene lost 8 bases, with 15 bases spanning the gap. The germline V gene encodes CDR1 MNHEY and CDR2 SMNVEV (reference sequence). The CDR3 runs to 13 residues. CDR3: CASSPGTGRGYTF. The CDR3 DNA sequence: TGTGCCAGCAGTCCCGGGACCGGCAGAGGCTACACCTTC.

V usage is TRBV19 and J usage is TRBJ1-5; D is perhaps TRBD1 (6 bases). The CDR3 length is 16 residues. The V gene's germline CDR1 is LNHDA and CDR2 SQIVND (reference sequence). The germline V and J ends were trimmed by 6 bases and 3 bases, with 18 bases remaining between them. CDR3 coding DNA: TGTGCCAGTAGCCTTACAGGGTGGGGTCTCAATCAGCCCCAGCATTTT. This gives the protein CASSLTGWGLNQPQHF.

This chain connects TRBV20-1 to TRBJ2-3, with 12 positions matching TRBD2. CDR3 length: 16 residues. Looked up from germline, CDR1 is DFQATT and CDR2 is SNEGSKA (reference sequence). The V gene end was trimmed by 4 bases and the J gene end by 4 bases; junction bases not matched to a gene: 9. The CDR3 sequence: CSATKASGRVADTQYF. CDR3 sequence (DNA): TGCAGTGCTACCAAGGCTAGCGGGAGGGTGGCAGATACGCAGTATTTT.

This chain connects TRBV7-8 to TRBJ2-7; 9 nucleotides agree with TRBD2. V shed 2 bases, J shed 3 bases, and the junction held 8 bases outside the gene matches. The germline gives CDR1 SGHVS, CDR2 FQNEAQ. The CDR3 runs to 16 residues. This chain's CDR3 is CASSLTGLAGSYEQYF. The CDR3 DNA reads TGTGCCAGCAGCTTAACTGGTCTAGCGGGAAGCTACGAGCAGTACTTC.

This clonotype showed up just a few times. The chain has TRBV20-1 and TRBJ1-1, with a possible D match to TRBD1 (5 bases). Trimming removed 3 bases at V and 2 bases at J, with 10 bases between. This CDR3 is built from 13 residues. CDR1 is DFQATT and CDR2 is SNEGSKA in the germline V gene (reference sequence). This CDR3 reads CSASGGINTEAFF. In DNA form, the CDR3 reads TGCAGTGCTAGTGGGGGGATTAACACTGAAGCTTTCTTT.

This chain uses TRBV7-3 with TRBJ2-3; 7 bases align to TRBD2. J gave up 1 base and V 5 bases, and 6 bases lay outside the gene matches. Germline CDR1 reads SGHTA; CDR2 reads FQGTGA. This CDR3 has 15 residues. The CDR3 DNA sequence: TGTGCCAGCAGCGCCAGACTAGCCGGCACAGATACGCAGTATTTT. Protein: CASSARLAGTDTQYF. The variable domain in full, with the rest retrieved from reference TRBV7-3 and TRBJ2-3, is GAGVSQTPSNKVTEKGKYVELRCDPISGHTALYWYRQSLGQGPEFLIYFQGTGAADDSGLPNDRFFAVRPEGSVSTLKIQRTERGDSAVYLCASSARLAGTDTQYFGPGTRLTVL.